What follows is one TCR beta chain and its context. Its target is not known. This record comes from a study of cytomegalovirus exposure and HLA in healthy donors. Study observations and caveats: Subsequent analysis showed first-cohort TCR clusters tending to co-occur in some 110 validation repertoires. Using the classifier, cytomegalovirus status was reportedly diagnosed with high specificity and sensitivity.

The donors belonged to the approximately 110-subject validation cohort, separate from the approximately 700-subject first cohort. Here immunoSEQ multiplex PCR was the method, and the copy in TCRdb shows in-frame clones only, minus some. The sample shows about 140,000 clones, roughly 79% of them seen only once. Sequencing input: PBMCs. This sequence was found in a man aged 25 to 45 in good health and CMV-seropositive.

CDR3 sequence: CASRPLGGLDTIYF. The CDR3 bases are TGTGCCAGCAGGCCCCTGGGAGGTCTAGACACCATATATTTT. The V call is TRBV6-6, the J call TRBJ1-3; D is uncertain. CDR1 MNHNY and CDR2 SVGAGI come from the germline V gene (reference sequence). V lost 6 bases and J 8 bases, leaving 17 bases between the germline ends. This CDR3 is 14 amino acids long.